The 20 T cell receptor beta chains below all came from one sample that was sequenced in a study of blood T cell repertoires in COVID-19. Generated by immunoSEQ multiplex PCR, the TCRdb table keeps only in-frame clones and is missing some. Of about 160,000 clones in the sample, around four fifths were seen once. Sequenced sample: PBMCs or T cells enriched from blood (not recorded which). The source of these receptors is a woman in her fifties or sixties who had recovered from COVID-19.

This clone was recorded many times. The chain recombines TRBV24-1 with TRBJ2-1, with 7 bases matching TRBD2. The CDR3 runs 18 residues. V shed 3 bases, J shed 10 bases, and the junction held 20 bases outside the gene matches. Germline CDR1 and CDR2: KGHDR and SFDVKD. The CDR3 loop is CATSDPHLTSDGASEQFF. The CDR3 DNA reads TGTGCCACCAGTGATCCCCATCTCACTAGCGACGGGGCAAGCGAGCAGTTCTTC.

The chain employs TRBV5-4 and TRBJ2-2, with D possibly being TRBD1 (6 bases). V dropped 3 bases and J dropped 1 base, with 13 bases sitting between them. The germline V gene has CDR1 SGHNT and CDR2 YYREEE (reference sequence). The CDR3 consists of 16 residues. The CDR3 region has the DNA TGTGCCAGCAGCTCGTACCTAGGGGGGAACACCGGGGAGCTGTTTTTT. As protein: CASSSYLGGNTGELFF.

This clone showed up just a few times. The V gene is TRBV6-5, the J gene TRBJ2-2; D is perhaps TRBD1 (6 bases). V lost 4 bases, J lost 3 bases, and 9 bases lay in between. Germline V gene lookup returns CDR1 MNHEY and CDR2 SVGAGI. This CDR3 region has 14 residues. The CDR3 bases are TGTGCCAGCAGTTCCGGACAGTACACCGGGGAGCTGTTTTTT. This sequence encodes CASSSGQYTGELFF.

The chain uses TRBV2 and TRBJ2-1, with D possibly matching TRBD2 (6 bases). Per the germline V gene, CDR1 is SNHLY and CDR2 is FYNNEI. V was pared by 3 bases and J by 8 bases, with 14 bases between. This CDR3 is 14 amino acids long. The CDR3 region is CASSEDYILDEQFF. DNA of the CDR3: TGTGCCAGCAGTGAGGACTATATCCTCGATGAGCAGTTCTTC.

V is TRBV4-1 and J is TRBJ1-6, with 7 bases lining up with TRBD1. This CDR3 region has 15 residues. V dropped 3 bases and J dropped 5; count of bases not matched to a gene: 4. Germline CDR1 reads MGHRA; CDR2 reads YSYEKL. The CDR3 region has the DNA TGCGCCAGCAGCCATGTCGACAGGGATAATTCACCCCTCCACTTT. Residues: CASSHVDRDNSPLHF.

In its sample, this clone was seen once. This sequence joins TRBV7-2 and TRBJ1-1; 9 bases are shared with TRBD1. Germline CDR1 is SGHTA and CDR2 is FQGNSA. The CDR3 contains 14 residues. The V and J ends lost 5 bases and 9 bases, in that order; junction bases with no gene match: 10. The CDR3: CASSTNAGQGKAFF. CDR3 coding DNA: TGTGCCAGCAGCACTAACGCCGGACAGGGGAAAGCTTTCTTT.

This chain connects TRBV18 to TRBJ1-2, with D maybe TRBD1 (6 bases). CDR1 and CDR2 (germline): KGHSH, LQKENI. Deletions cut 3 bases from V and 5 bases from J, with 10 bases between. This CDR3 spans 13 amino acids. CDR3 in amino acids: CASSPGARYGYTF. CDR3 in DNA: TGTGCCAGCTCACCGGGGGCGAGGTATGGCTACACCTTC.

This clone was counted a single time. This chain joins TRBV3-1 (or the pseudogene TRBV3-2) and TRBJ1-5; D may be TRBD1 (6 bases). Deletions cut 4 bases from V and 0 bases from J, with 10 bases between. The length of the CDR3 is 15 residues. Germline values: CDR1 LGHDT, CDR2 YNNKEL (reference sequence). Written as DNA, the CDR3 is TGTGCCAGCAGCCCGGACAGTTATAGCAATCAGCCCCAGCATTTT. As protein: CASSPDSYSNQPQHF.

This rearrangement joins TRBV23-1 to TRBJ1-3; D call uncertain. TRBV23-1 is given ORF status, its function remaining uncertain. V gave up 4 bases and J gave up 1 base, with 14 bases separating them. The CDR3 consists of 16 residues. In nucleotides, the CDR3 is TGCGCCAGCAGTCGGGCACTCCACGTTTCTGGAAACACCATATATTTT. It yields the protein CASSRALHVSGNTIYF.

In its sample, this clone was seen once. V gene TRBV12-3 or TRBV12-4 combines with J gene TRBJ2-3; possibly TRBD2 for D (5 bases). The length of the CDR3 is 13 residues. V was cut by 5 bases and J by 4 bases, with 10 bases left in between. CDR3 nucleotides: TGTGCCAGCAGTGAAACCGGGGCAGATACGCAGTATTTT. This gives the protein CASSETGADTQYF.

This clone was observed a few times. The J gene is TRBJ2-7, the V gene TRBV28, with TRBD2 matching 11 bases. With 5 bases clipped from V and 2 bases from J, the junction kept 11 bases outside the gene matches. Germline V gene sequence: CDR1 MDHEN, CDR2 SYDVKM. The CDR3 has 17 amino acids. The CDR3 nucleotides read TGTGCCAGCAGTCCAGGTCGGAGACTAGCGGGAACCTACGAGCAGTACTTC. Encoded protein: CASSPGRRLAGTYEQYF.

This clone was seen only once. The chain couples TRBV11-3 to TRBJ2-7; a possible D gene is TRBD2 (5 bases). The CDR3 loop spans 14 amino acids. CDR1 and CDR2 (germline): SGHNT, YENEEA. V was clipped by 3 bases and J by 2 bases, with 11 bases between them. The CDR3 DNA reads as TGTGCCAGCAGCTTGAGAGAGGGCACCTACGAGCAGTACTTC. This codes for CASSLREGTYEQYF.

CDR3 DNA: TGTGCCAGCAGCGACAACTCATATCAGCCCCAGCATTTT. This gives the protein CASSDNSYQPQHF. The chain employs TRBV6-2 or TRBV6-3 and TRBJ1-5; D gene unclear. V was pared by 6 bases and J by 5 bases, with 11 bases between. In germline, CDR1 is MNHEY, CDR2 SVGEGT. This CDR3 spans 13 amino acids.

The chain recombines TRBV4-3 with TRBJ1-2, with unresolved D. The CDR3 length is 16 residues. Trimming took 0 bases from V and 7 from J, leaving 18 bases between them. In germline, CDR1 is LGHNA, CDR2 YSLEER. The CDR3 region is CASSQDRRYLGGGYTF. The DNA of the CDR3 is TGCGCCAGCAGCCAAGATAGGAGGTACTTAGGAGGTGGCTACACCTTC.

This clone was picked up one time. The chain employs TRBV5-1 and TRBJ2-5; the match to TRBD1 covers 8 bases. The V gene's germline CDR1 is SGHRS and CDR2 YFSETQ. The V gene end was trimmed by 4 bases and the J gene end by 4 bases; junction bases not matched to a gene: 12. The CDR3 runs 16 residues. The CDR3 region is CASSPGRQGSRETQYF. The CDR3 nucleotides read TGCGCCAGCAGCCCGGGGAGACAGGGGAGTCGAGAGACCCAGTACTTC.

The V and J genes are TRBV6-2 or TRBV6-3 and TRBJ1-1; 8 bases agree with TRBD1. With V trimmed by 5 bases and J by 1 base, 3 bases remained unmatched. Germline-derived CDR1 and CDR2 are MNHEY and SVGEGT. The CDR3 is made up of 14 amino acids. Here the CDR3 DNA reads TGTGCCAGCAGTGAGACAGGGGAGAACACTGAAGCTTTCTTT. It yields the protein CASSETGENTEAFF.

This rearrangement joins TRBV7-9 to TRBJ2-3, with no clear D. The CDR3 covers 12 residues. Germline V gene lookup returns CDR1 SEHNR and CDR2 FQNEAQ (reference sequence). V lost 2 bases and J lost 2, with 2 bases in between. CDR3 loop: CASSLLTDTQYF. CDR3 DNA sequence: TGTGCCAGCAGCTTACTCACAGATACGCAGTATTTT.

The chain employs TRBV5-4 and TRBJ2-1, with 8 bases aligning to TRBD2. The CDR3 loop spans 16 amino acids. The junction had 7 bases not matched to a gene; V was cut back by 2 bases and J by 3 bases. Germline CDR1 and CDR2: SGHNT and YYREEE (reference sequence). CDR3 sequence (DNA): TGTGCCAGCAGCTTAGCGGGGGCCCTTTTCTACAATGAGCAGTTCTTC. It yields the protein CASSLAGALFYNEQFF. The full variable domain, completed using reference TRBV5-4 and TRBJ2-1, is ETGVTQSPTHLIKTRGQQVTLRCSSQSGHNTVSWYQQALGQGPQFIFQYYREEENGRGNFPPRFSGLQFPNYSSELNVNALELDDSALYLCASSLAGALFYNEQFFGPGTRLTVL.

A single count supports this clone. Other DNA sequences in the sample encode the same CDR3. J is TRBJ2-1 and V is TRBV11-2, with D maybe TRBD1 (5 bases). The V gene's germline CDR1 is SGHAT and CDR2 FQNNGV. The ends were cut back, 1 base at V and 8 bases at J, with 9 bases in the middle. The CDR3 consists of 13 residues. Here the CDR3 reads CASSLVRGDEQFF. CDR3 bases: TGTGCCAGCAGCTTAGTTAGGGGCGATGAGCAGTTCTTC.

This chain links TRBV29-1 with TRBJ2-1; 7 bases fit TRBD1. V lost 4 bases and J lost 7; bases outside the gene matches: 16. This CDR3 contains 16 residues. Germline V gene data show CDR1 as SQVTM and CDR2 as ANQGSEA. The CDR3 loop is CSVVDPGGQARNEQFF. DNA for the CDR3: TGCAGCGTTGTTGACCCCGGCGGACAGGCACGGAATGAGCAGTTCTTC.